This TCR beta chain was retrieved from a study of beta chain features in type 1 diabetes. Study summary: All of the samples together had 107,917,701 sorted cells examined.

CDR1 and CDR2 (germline): SGHNT, YYREEE (reference sequence). The CDR3 loop spans 13 amino acids. Every bit of the isolated RNA underwent reverse transcription, so sequencing read expressed TCRB transcripts. Sequenced by immunoSEQ multiplex PCR; TCRdb stores in-frame clones only, minus some. The sample lists about 150,000 clones, approximately 12% occurring once. This clone was found a few times. At one boundary the junction diverges from the germline segment, which might be a read error. This sequence originates from a man aged 18 to 35 in good health. The chain joins TRBV5-4 to TRBJ2-5; D not certain. The sample comprised central memory CD4+ T cells from blood. The CDR3 loop is CASKRALQETQYF. The CDR3 nucleotides read TGTGCTAGCAAACGGGCTCTTCAAGAGACCCAGTACTTC.